The source of this T cell receptor (beta chain) is a study of identical twins. Unique molecular identifiers were in the cDNA, with template-switch universal primer binding. TCRdb analysed the 5' RACE reads with MiXCR anew, one entry per CDR3 protein. The sample comprises more than 200,000 distinct CDR3 sequences, roughly 13% of which are singletons, and around 8.3% rests with the top ten. The germline V gene encodes CDR1 DFQATT and CDR2 SNEGSKA (reference sequence). This CDR3 has 12 amino acids. Trimming left V 1 base short and J 8 bases short, with 8 bases between. The chain employs TRBV20-1 and TRBJ1-4, with a tentative D call TRBD1 (6 bases). This receptor was taken from a woman younger than 30 in good health. The sequenced sample was memory (CD45RO+) T cells sorted from blood. The CDR3 sequence is CSARVQGEKLFF. Here the CDR3 DNA reads TGCAGTGCTAGAGTCCAGGGGGAAAAACTGTTTTTT.